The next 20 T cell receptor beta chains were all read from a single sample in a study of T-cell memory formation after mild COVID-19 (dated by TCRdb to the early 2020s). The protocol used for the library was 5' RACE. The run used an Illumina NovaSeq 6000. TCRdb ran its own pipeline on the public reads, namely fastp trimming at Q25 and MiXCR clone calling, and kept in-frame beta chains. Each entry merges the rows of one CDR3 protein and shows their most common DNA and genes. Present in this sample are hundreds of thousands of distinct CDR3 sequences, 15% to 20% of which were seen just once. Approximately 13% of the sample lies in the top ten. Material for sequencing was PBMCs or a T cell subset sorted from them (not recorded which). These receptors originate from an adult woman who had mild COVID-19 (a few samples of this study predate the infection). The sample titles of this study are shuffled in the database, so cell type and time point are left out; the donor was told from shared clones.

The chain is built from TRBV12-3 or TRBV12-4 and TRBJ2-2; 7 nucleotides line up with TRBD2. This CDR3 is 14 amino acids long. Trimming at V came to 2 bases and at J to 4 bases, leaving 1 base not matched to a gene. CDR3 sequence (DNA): TGTGCCAGCAGTTTAAGGGAGGGCACCGGGGAGCTGTTTTTT. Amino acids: CASSLREGTGELFF.

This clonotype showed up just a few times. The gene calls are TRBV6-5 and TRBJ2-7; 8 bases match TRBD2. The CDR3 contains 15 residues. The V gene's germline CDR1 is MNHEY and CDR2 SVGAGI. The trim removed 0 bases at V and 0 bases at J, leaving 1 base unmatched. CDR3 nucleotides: TGTGCCAGCAGTTACTCGAGCGGGGGCTCCTACGAGCAGTACTTC. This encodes CASSYSSGGSYEQYF.

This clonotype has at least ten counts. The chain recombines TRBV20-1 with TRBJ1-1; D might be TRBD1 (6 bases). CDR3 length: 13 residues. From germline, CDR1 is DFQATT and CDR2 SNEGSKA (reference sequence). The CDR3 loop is CSESDRFLTEAFF. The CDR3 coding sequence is TGCAGCGAAAGTGACAGGTTTTTAACTGAAGCTTTCTTT.

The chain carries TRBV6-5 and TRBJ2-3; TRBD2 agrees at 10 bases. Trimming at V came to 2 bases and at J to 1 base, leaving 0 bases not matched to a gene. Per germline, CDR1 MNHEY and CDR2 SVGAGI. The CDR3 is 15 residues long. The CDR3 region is CASSYLAGGTDTQYF. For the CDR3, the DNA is TGTGCCAGCAGTTACCTAGCGGGGGGCACAGATACGCAGTATTTT.

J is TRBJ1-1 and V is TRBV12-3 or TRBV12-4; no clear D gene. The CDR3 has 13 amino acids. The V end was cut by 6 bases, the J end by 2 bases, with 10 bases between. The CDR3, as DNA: TGTGCCAGCAGATCACTCGGTAACACTGAAGCTTTCTTT. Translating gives CASRSLGNTEAFF.

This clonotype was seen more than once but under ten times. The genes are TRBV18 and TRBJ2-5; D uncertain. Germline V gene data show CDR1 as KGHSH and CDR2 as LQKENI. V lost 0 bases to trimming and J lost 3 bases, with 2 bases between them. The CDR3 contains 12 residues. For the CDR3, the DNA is TGTGCCAGCTCACCACCAGAAGAGACCCAGTACTTC. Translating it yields CASSPPEETQYF.

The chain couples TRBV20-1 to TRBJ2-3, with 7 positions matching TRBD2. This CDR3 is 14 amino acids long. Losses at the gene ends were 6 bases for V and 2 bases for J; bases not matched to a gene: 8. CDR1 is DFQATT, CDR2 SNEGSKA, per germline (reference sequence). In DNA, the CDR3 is TGCAGTGCCTTTCTAGCGGAGTACACAGATACGCAGTATTTT. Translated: CSAFLAEYTDTQYF.

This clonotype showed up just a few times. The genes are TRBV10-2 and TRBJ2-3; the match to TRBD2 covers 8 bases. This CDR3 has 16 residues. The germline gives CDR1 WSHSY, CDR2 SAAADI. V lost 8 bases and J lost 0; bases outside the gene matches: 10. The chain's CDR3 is CASGAPGGHSTDTQYF. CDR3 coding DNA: TGCGCCAGCGGAGCCCCGGGGGGGCACAGCACAGATACGCAGTATTTT.

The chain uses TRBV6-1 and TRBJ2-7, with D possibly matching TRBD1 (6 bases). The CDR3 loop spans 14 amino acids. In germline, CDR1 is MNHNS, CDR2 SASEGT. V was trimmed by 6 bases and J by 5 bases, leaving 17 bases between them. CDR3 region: CASRSLDRNDEQYF. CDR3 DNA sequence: TGTGCCAGCAGATCCCTGGACAGAAACGACGAGCAGTACTTC.

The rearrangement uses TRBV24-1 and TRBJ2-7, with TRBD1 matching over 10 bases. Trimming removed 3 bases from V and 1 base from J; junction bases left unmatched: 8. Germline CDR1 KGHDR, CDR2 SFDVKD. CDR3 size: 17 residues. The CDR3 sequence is CATSDSPGTGASYEQYF. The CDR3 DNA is TGTGCCACCAGTGATAGCCCCGGGACAGGGGCTTCCTACGAGCAGTACTTC.

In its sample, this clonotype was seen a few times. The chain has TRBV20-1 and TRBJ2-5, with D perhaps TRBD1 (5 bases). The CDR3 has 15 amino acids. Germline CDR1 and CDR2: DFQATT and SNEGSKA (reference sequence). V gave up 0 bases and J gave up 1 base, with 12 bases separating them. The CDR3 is CSARDPRTGQETQYF. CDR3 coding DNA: TGCAGTGCTAGAGACCCCCGTACAGGCCAAGAGACCCAGTACTTC.

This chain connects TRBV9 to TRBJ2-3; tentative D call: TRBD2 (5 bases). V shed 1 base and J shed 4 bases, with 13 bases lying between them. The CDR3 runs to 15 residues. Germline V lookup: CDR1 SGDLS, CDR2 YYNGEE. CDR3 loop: CASSVNEGRADTQYF. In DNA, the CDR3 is TGTGCCAGCAGCGTAAACGAGGGCCGGGCAGATACGCAGTATTTT.

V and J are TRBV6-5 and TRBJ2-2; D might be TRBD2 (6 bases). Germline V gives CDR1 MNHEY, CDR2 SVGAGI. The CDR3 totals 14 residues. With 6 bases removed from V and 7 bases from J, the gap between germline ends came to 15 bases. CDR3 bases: TGTGCCAGCAGCCTCCGGAGGGGTAGCGGGGAGCTGTTTTTT. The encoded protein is CASSLRRGSGELFF.

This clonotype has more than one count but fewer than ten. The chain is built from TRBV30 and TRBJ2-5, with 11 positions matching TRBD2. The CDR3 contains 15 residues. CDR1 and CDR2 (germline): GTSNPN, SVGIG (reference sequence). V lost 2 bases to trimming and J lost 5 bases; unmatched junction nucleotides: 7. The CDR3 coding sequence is TGTGCCTGGAGTAAGACTAGCGGGATGGGTGAGACCCAGTACTTC. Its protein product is CAWSKTSGMGETQYF. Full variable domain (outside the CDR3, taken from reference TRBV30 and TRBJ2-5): SQTIHQWPATLVQPVGSPLSLECTVEGTSNPNLYWYRQAAGRGLQLLFYSVGIGQISSEVPQNLSASRPQDRQFILSSKKLLLSDSGFYLCAWSKTSGMGETQYFGPGTRLLVL.

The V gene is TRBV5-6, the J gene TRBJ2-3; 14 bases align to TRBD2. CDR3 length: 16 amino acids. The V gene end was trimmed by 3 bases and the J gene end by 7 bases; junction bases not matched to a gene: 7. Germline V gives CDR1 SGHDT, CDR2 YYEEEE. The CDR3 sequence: CASSYWTSGRRNTQYF. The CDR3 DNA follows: TGTGCCAGCAGCTACTGGACTAGCGGGAGGAGAAATACGCAGTATTTT.

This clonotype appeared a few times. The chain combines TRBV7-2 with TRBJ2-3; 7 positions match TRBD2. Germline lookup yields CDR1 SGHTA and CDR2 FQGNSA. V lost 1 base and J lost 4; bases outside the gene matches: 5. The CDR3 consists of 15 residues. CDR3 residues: CASSLVGGRADTQYF. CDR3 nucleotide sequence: TGTGCCAGCAGCTTAGTGGGAGGGCGGGCAGATACGCAGTATTTT. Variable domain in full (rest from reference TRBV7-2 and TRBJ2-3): GAGVSQSPSNKVTEKGKDVELRCDPISGHTALYWYRQSLGQGLEFLIYFQGNSAPDKSGLPSDRFSAERTGGSVSTLTIQRTQQEDSAVYLCASSLVGGRADTQYFGPGTRLTVL.

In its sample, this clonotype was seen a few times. For the CDR3, the DNA is TGTGCCAGCAGCGCTAGAGCGGGGGGGACCACAGATACGCAGTATTTT. Translated, it gives CASSARAGGTTDTQYF. This chain connects TRBV9 to TRBJ2-3, with TRBD2 matching over 10 bases. The J segment lost 2 bases and the V segment lost 3 bases, leaving 6 bases of the junction unmatched. CDR1 is SGDLS and CDR2 is YYNGEE in the germline V gene. This CDR3 is built from 16 residues.

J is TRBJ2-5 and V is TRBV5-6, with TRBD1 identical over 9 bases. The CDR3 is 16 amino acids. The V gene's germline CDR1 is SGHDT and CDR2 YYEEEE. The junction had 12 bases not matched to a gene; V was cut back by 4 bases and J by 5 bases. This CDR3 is CASSVAGQGFGETQYF. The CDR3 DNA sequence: TGTGCCAGCAGCGTCGCCGGACAGGGGTTCGGCGAGACCCAGTACTTC.

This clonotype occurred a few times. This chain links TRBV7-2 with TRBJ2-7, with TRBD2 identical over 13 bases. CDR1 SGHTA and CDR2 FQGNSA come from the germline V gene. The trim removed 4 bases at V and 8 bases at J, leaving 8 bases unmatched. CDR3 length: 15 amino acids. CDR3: CASSSGLAGPGKQYF. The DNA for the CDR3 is TGTGCCAGCAGCTCGGGACTAGCGGGGCCCGGAAAGCAGTACTTC.

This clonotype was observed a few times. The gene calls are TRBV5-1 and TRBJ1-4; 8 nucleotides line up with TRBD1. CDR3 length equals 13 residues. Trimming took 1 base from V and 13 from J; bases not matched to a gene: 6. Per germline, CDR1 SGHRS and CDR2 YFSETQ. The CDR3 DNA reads TGCGCCAGCAGCTTGATCCAGGGGGCTGGACTGTTTTTT. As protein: CASSLIQGAGLFF.